This record concerns one T cell receptor beta chain sequence. TCRB transcripts that were expressed got sequenced, as all of the isolated RNA had been reverse transcribed. Repertoires were generated with immunoSEQ multiplex PCR, while TCRdb's copy carries only in-frame clones and drops some. The sample consists of about 150,000 clones, about 9.4% of them appearing once. This specimen belongs to a study of beta chain features in type 1 diabetes. Material: naive CD4+ T cells from blood. This receptor was taken from a man in his late teens or twenties in good health.

The CDR3 bases are TGTGCCAGCAGTTTATCGCAGGGGGATGGCTACACCTTC. It encodes CASSLSQGDGYTF. This chain uses TRBV27 with TRBJ1-2; 7 bases match TRBD1. This CDR3 has 13 residues. The germline gives CDR1 MNHEY, CDR2 SMNVEV (reference sequence). J lost 6 bases, V lost 0 bases, and 1 base had no gene match.